A selection of T cell receptor beta chains follows, all from one sample in a study of identifying expanded T cells in peripheral blood. Only in-frame clones appear in the TCRdb table, and some are missing; sequencing was by immunoSEQ multiplex PCR. The sample has fewer than 85,000 clones, 84% seen once. The sequenced material came from blood. The origin of the receptors is a person aged 18 to 70 in good health. Each CDR3 is given with its conserved first and last residue. The D gene is left open where the match is weak. Rows may omit the clone size; those that give it use once, few, many or a size class.

J,D,size,V,CDR3,DNA
TRBJ2-7,TRBD1,NA,TRBV7-2,CASSQGQGPSGQYF,TGTGCCAGCAGCCAAGGACAGGGGCCCTCAGGGCAGTACTTC
TRBJ2-1,NA,NA,TRBV5-6,CASSSYFSNEQFF,TGTGCCAGCAGCTCGTACTTCAGCAATGAGCAGTTCTTC
TRBJ2-2,TRBD2,once,TRBV9,CASSPSGDTGELFF,TGTGCCAGCAGCCCCAGCGGGGACACCGGGGAGCTGTTTTTT
TRBJ1-4,NA,once,TRBV10-3,CAISVSGTNEKLFF,TGTGCCATCAGTGTGTCGGGGACTAATGAAAAACTGTTTTTT
TRBJ2-1,NA,NA,TRBV15,CATSRDNSFNEQFF,TGTGCCACCAGCAGAGATAACAGTTTCAATGAGCAGTTCTTC
TRBJ2-2,NA,NA,TRBV7-2,CASSLRGGGNTGELFF,TGTGCCAGCAGCCTTCGTGGGGGAGGCAACACCGGGGAGCTGTTTTTT
TRBJ1-2,NA,NA,TRBV5-1,CASSRDGFNYGYTF,TGCGCCAGCAGCCGGGACGGATTTAACTATGGCTACACCTTC
TRBJ2-7,NA,NA,TRBV13,CASSLDNRDAEQYF,TGTGCCAGCAGCTTAGACAACCGGGACGCCGAGCAGTACTTC
TRBJ1-1,NA,NA,TRBV7-9,CASSLGWDANTEAFF,TGTGCCAGCAGCTTGGGCTGGGACGCGAACACTGAAGCTTTCTTT
TRBJ2-1,TRBD2,NA,TRBV27,CASSPGGRGYNEQFF,TGTGCCAGCAGCCCGGGCGGGAGGGGGTACAATGAGCAGTTCTTC
TRBJ2-1,NA,NA,TRBV6-5,CASSSANDKGTFF,TGTGCCAGCAGTTCAGCTAACGATAAGGGAACGTTCTTC
TRBJ2-7,TRBD2,NA,TRBV2,CASTLAGGPNEQYF,TGTGCCAGCACCCTAGCGGGAGGGCCAAACGAGCAGTACTTC
TRBJ2-7,TRBD2,NA,TRBV30,CAWSFTSGSTLIYEQYF,TGTGCCTGGAGTTTTACGAGCGGGAGCACTCTTATCTACGAGCAGTACTTC
TRBJ2-7,NA,NA,TRBV7-2,CASSSGDLYEQYF,TGTGCCAGCAGTTCGGGGGACCTCTACGAGCAGTACTTC
TRBJ2-1,NA,NA,TRBV13,CASSLGQGGYNEQFF,TGTGCCAGCAGCTTAGGCCAAGGAGGTTACAATGAGCAGTTCTTC
TRBJ1-3,NA,once,TRBV9,CASSVGTGSDTIYF,TGTGCCAGCAGCGTAGGAACAGGGTCGGACACCATATATTTT
TRBJ1-5,NA,NA,TRBV19,CASSTVSNQPQHF,TGTGCCAGTAGTACCGTTAGCAATCAGCCCCAGCATTTT
TRBJ2-2,TRBD2,NA,TRBV19,CASSISLAGMSGELFF,TGTGCCAGTAGTATTTCACTAGCGGGTATGTCCGGGGAGCTGTTTTTT
TRBJ2-1,TRBD2,NA,TRBV6-1,CASRASGIHNEQFF,TGTGCCAGCAGGGCTAGCGGTATCCACAATGAGCAGTTCTTC
TRBJ2-1,NA,NA,TRBV7-2,CASSSPVGLGLNEQFF,TGTGCCAGCAGCTCCCCCGTGGGGCTCGGATTAAATGAGCAGTTCTTC
TRBJ2-2,NA,NA,TRBV7-9,CASSLGDRTGELFF,TGTGCCAGCAGCTTAGGAGACAGGACCGGGGAGCTGTTTTTT
TRBJ2-2,NA,few,TRBV7-2,CASRSTGLDGELFF,TGTGCCAGCAGATCTACAGGGCTCGACGGGGAGCTGTTTTTT
TRBJ2-2,TRBD2,NA,TRBV27,CASSFPTSSTGELFF,TGTGCCAGCAGTTTTCCGACTAGCTCCACCGGGGAGCTGTTTTTT
TRBJ2-7,TRBD1,NA,TRBV19,CASRWGTGVNEQYF,TGTGCCAGCCGGTGGGGGACAGGGGTCAACGAGCAGTACTTC
TRBJ1-2,NA,NA,TRBV30,CAWSLGGRDGGYTF,TGTGCCTGGAGTCTGGGGGGGCGCGATGGTGGCTACACCTTC
TRBJ1-4,TRBD1,NA,TRBV4-2,CASSQDPRDRDEKLFF,TGTGCCAGCAGCCAAGATCCCCGGGACAGGGATGAAAAACTGTTTTTT
TRBJ1-2,NA,NA,TRBV4-1,CASSQVTGAGYGYTF,TGCGCCAGCAGCCAAGTGACGGGCGCCGGCTATGGCTACACCTTC
TRBJ2-7,NA,few,TRBV6-5,CASSYAQGGYEQYF,TGTGCCAGCAGTTACGCACAGGGGGGGTACGAGCAGTACTTC
TRBJ1-4,NA,NA,TRBV28,CASSFSNDRNEKLFF,TGTGCCAGCAGTTTCTCCAACGACCGGAATGAAAAACTGTTTTTT
TRBJ1-1,NA,NA,TRBV27,CASKTITNTEAFF,TGTGCCAGCAAAACAATCACGAACACTGAAGCTTTCTTT
TRBJ1-5,NA,NA,TRBV18,CASSPPGLRGSNQPQHF,TGTGCCAGCTCACCACCCGGGTTGCGGGGTAGCAATCAGCCCCAGCATTTT
TRBJ1-2,NA,NA,TRBV5-4,CASSYEGGTYGYTF,TGTGCCAGCAGCTATGAGGGAGGGACATATGGCTACACCTTC
TRBJ2-5,NA,once,TRBV7-8,CASSLGGAGGTQYF,TGTGCCAGCAGCTTAGGGGGGGCCGGTGGGACCCAGTACTTC
TRBJ2-1,TRBD2,NA,TRBV6-5,CASSPDSGYHNEQFF,TGTGCCAGCAGCCCCGATAGCGGGTACCACAATGAGCAGTTCTTC
TRBJ2-1,NA,NA,TRBV30,CACRSYNEQFF,TGTGCCTGCCGATCCTACAATGAGCAGTTCTTC
TRBJ2-3,NA,once,TRBV10-3,CAIRGLGGTDTQYF,TGTGCCATCAGAGGTCTGGGCGGCACAGATACGCAGTATTTT
TRBJ2-7,TRBD2,NA,TRBV7-2,CASTWTSGTYEQYF,TGTGCCAGCACCTGGACTAGCGGAACCTACGAGCAGTACTTC
TRBJ1-4,NA,NA,TRBV7-9,CASSLASGNEKLFF,TGTGCCAGCAGCTTAGCGTCGGGTAATGAAAAACTGTTTTTT
TRBJ2-1,TRBD2,NA,TRBV10-2,CASSLGLAGRNEQFF,TGCGCCAGCAGTTTGGGACTAGCGGGAAGGAATGAGCAGTTCTTC
TRBJ2-6,NA,NA,TRBV27,CASSPWAGANVLTF,TGTGCCAGCAGTCCCTGGGCCGGGGCCAACGTCCTGACTTTC
TRBJ2-5,NA,NA,TRBV7-2,CASSLPRVQETQYF,TGTGCCAGCAGCTTACCGAGGGTCCAAGAGACCCAGTACTTC
TRBJ2-7,NA,NA,TRBV7-2,CASSGVEGDYEQYF,TGTGCCAGCAGCGGGGTGGAGGGCGACTACGAGCAGTACTTC
TRBJ2-1,NA,once,TRBV10-1,CASSEGDCQFF,TGCGCCAGCAGTGAAGGGGACTGCCAGTTCTTC
TRBJ1-1,NA,NA,TRBV5-5,CASSLGLSLMNTEAFF,TGTGCCAGCAGCTTGGGTCTTAGTTTAATGAACACTGAAGCTTTCTTT
TRBJ1-3,NA,NA,TRBV19,CASRRGDAGNTIYF,TGTGCCAGTAGGCGAGGGGACGCTGGAAACACCATATATTTT
TRBJ1-5,NA,NA,TRBV30,CAWNRYSNQPQHF,TGTGCCTGGAACAGATATAGCAATCAGCCCCAGCATTTT
TRBJ2-1,TRBD1,NA,TRBV11-2,CASSSMGQGATGVYNEQFF,TGTGCCAGCAGTTCGATGGGACAGGGGGCGACGGGCGTCTACAATGAGCAGTTCTTC
TRBJ2-5,TRBD2,NA,TRBV6-5,CASSGGRGGETQYF,TGTGCCAGCAGTGGGGGACGGGGGGGAGAGACCCAGTACTTC
TRBJ2-3,NA,NA,TRBV7-6,CASSLELVFTDTQYF,TGTGCCAGCAGCTTAGAGCTAGTATTCACAGATACGCAGTATTTT
TRBJ2-1,NA,NA,TRBV7-8,CASSFYDEQFF,TGTGCCAGCAGCTTTTACGATGAGCAGTTCTTC